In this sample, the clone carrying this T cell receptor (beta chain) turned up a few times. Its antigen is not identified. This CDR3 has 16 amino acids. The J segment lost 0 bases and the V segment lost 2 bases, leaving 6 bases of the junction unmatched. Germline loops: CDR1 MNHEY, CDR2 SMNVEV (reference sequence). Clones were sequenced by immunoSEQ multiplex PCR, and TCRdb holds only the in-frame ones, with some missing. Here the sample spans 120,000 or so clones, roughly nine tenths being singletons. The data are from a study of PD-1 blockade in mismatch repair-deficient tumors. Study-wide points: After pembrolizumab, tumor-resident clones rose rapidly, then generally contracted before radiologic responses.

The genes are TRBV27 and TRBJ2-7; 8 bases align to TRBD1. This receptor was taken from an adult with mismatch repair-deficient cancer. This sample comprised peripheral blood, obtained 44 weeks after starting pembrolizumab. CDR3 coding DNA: TGTGCCAGCAGTTTACGCAGTGGACAGGGCTCCTACGAGCAGTACTTC. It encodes CASSLRSGQGSYEQYF.